The subject of this entry is one T cell receptor (beta chain). Profiled with immunoSEQ multiplex PCR; TCRdb holds only in-frame clones, not every one. In the table there are some 66,000 clones, 83% of which are singletons. The data were taken from a study of OX40 agonist ivuxolimab in advanced cancers. Germline V gene lookup returns CDR1 SGHTA and CDR2 FQGNSA. V shed 5 bases and J 5 bases; nucleotides not matched to a gene: 3. The CDR3 length is 14 residues. This TCR came from an adult with an advanced solid tumor such as melanoma, head and neck, liver or kidney cancer. V and J are TRBV7-2 and TRBJ2-3; 11 bases are a match to TRBD2. The sequencing used CD4+ or CD8+ T cells sorted from blood, collected in a trial of the OX40 agonist ivuxolimab. The CDR3 sequence is CASSVGLAGDTQYF. The DNA for the CDR3 is TGTGCCAGCAGCGTCGGACTAGCGGGAGATACGCAGTATTTT.